This T cell receptor (beta chain) derives from a study of cytomegalovirus exposure and HLA in healthy donors. Comment on this clone: Its antigen is unidentified.

PCR employed 60 Vbeta and 13 Jbeta primers. The table came from immunoSEQ multiplex PCR; TCRdb's copy has only in-frame clones and leaves some out. Here the sample spans about 92,000 clones, roughly 81% being singletons. The CDR3 has 17 amino acids. The V and J ends lost 1 base and 3 bases, in that order; junction bases with no gene match: 9. The germline CDR1 and CDR2 sequences are LNHDA and SQIVND (reference sequence). Study-wide points: TCR beta sequences reportedly predicted the HLA-A and HLA-B alleles of most subjects accurately. An ancestry cluster, one associated with Asian ancestry, reportedly showed fewer N-insertions than the roughly 670-donor mean in a later analysis. Later genetic work tied a missense DCLRE1C variant to beta-chain V and J trimming. A later analysis associated under 20,000 TCR beta sequences with HLA alleles at a 0.05 false discovery rate.

Sequencing used PBMCs. This sequence originates from a woman between 18 and 29 years old in good health and CMV-seropositive. The rearrangement joins TRBV19 to TRBJ2-5; 9 nucleotides agree with TRBD1. The CDR3, as DNA: TGTGCCAGTAGTATAGTGGGGACAGGGTGGATGGAAGAGACCCAGTACTTC. Its protein product is CASSIVGTGWMEETQYF.